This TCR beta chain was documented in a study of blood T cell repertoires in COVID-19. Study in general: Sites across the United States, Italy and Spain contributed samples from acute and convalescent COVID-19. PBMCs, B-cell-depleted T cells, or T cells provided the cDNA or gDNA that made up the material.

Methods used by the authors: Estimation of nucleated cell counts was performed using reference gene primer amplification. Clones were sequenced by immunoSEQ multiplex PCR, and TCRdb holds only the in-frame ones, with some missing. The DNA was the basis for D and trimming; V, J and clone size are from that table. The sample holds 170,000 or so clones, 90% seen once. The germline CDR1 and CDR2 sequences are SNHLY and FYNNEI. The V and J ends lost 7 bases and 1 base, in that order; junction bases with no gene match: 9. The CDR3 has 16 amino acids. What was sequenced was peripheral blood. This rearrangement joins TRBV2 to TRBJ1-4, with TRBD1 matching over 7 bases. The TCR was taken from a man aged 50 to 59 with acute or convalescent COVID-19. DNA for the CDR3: TGTGCCAGCATGAGGGCAGGGGGGCTAACTAATGAAAAACTGTTTTTT. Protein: CASMRAGGLTNEKLFF.